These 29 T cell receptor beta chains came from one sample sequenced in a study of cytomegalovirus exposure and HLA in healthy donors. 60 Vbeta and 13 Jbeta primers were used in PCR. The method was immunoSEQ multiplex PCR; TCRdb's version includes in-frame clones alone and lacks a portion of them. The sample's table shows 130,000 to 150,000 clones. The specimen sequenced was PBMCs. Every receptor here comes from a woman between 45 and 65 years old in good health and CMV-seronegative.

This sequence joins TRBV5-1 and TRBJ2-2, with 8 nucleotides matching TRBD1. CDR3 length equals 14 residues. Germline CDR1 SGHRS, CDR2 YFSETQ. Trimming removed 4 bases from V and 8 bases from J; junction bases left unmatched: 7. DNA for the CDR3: TGCGCCAGCAGCGCCGGACAGGGCGGTGGGGAGCTGTTTTTT. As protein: CASSAGQGGGELFF.

The CDR3 nucleotides are TGTGCCAGCAGTGAAGGCAGGGTTGGAAACACCATATATTTT. Its translation: CASSEGRVGNTIYF. J is TRBJ1-3 and V is TRBV6-1; the D gene is possibly TRBD1 (5 bases). With 1 base removed from V and 3 bases from J, the gap between germline ends came to 7 bases. This CDR3 is 14 amino acids long. Germline CDR1 MNHNS, CDR2 SASEGT.

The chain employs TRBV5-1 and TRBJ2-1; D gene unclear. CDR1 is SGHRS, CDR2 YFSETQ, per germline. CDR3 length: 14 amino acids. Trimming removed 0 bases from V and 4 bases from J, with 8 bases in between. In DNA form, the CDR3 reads TGCGCCAGCAGCTTGGCCGAGGTATACAATGAGCAGTTCTTC. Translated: CASSLAEVYNEQFF.

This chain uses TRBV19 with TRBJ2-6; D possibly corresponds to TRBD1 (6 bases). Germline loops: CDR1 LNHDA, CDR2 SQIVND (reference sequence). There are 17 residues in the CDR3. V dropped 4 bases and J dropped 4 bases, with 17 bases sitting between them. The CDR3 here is CASSTYATGRGANVLTF. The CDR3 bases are TGTGCCAGTAGTACTTACGCCACAGGGAGAGGGGCCAACGTCCTGACTTTC. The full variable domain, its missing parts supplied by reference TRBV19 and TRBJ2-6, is DGGITQSPKYLFRKEGQNVTLSCEQNLNHDAMYWYRQDPGQGLRLIYYSQIVNDFQKGDIAEGYSVSREKKESFPLTVTSAQKNPTAFYLCASSTYATGRGANVLTFGAGSRLTVL.

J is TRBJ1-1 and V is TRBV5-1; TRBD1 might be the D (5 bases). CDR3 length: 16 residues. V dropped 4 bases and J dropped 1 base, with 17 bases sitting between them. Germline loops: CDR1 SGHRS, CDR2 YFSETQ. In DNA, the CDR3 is TGCGCCAGCAGCCTCAAAGTGGAGGGGCCGAACACTGAAGCTTTCTTT. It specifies CASSLKVEGPNTEAFF.

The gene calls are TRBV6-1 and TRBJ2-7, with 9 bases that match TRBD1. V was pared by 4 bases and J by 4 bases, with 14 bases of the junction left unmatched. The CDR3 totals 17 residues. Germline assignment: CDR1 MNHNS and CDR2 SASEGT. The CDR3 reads CASSGDRVLRDWYEQYF. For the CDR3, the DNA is TGTGCCAGCAGTGGGGACAGGGTTCTACGTGACTGGTACGAGCAGTACTTC.

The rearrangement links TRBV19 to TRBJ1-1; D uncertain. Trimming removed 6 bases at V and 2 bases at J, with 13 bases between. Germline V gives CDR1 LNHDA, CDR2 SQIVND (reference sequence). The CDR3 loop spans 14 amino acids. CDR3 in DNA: TGTGCCAGTAGCCCCTGGGCTCAAAACACTGAAGCTTTCTTT. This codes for CASSPWAQNTEAFF.

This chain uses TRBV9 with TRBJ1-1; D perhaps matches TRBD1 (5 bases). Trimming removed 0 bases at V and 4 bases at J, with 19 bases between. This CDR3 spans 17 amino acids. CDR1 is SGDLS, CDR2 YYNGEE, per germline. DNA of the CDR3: TGTGCCAGCAGCGTAGGTTTGTTGGGAGGGAGGGGCACTGAAGCTTTCTTT. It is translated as CASSVGLLGGRGTEAFF.

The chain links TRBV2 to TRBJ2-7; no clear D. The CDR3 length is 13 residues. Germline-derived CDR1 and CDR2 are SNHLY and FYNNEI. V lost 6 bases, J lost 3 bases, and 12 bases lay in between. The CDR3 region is CASRQVKVYEQYF. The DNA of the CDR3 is TGTGCCAGCAGACAAGTAAAAGTCTACGAGCAGTACTTC.

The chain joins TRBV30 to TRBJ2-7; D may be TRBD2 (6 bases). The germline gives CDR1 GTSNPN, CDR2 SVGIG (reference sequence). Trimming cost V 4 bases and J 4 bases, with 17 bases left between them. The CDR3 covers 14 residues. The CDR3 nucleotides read TGTGCCTGGACCCACTCGGCGGGGTTTTACGAGCAGTACTTC. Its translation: CAWTHSAGFYEQYF.

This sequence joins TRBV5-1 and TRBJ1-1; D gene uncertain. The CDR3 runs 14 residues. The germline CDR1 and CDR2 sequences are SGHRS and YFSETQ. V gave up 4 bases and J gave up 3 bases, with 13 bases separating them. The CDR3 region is CASSPIPEDTEAFF. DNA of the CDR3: TGCGCCAGCAGCCCGATCCCGGAGGACACTGAAGCTTTCTTT.

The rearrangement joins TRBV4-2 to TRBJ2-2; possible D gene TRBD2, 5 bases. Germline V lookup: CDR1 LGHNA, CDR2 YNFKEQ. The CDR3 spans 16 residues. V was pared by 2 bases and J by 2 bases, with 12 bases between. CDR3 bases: TGTGCCAGCAGCCAACTTCTCTCGGGAAACACCGGGGAGCTGTTTTTT. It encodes CASSQLLSGNTGELFF.

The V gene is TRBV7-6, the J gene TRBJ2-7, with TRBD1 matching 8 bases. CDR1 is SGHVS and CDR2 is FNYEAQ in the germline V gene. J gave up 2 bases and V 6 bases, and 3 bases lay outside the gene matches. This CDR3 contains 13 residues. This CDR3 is CASRSQGAYEQYF. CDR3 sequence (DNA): TGTGCCAGCAGGTCACAGGGGGCCTACGAGCAGTACTTC.

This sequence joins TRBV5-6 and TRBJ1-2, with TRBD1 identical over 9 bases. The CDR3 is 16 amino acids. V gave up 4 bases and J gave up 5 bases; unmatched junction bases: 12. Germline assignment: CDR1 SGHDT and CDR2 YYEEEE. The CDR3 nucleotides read TGTGCCAGCAGCCAGGGACAGGGCTCTTTAGTTTATGGCTACACCTTC. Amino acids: CASSQGQGSLVYGYTF. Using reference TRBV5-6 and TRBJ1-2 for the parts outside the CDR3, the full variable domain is DAGVTQSPTHLIKTRGQQVTLRCSPKSGHDTVSWYQQALGQGPQFIFQYYEEEERQRGNFPDRFSGHQFPNYSSELNVNALLLGDSALYLCASSQGQGSLVYGYTFGSGTRLTVV.

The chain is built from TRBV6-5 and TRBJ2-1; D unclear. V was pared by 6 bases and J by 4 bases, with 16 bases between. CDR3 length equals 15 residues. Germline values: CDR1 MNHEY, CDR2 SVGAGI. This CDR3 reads CASSFQSLDYNEQFF. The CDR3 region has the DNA TGTGCCAGCAGCTTCCAGTCCCTTGATTACAATGAGCAGTTCTTC.

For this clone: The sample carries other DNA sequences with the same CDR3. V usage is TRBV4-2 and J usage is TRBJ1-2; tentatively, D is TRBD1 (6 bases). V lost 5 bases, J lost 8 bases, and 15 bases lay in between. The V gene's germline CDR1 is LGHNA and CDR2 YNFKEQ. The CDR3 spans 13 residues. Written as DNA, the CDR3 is TGTGCCAGCAGCAGACCAGGGGTCGGCGGCTACACCTTC. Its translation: CASSRPGVGGYTF.

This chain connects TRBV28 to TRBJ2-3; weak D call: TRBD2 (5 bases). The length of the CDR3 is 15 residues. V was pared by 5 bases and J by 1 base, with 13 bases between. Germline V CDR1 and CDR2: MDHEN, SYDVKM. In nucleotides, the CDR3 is TGTGCCAGCAGTCTAGCCGGGTCTCGCACAGATACGCAGTATTTT. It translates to CASSLAGSRTDTQYF.

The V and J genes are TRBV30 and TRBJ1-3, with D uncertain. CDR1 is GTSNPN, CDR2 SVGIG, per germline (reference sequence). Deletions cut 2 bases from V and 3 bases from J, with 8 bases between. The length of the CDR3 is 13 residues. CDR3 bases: TGTGCCTGGAGTCCAGGTCTTGGAAACACCATATATTTT. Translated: CAWSPGLGNTIYF.

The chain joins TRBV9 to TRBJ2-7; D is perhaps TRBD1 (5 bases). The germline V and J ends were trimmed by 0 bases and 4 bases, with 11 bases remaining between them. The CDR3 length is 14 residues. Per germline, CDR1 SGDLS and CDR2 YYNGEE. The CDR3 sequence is CASSVATGDYEQYF. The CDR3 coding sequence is TGTGCCAGCAGCGTAGCTACAGGTGATTACGAGCAGTACTTC.

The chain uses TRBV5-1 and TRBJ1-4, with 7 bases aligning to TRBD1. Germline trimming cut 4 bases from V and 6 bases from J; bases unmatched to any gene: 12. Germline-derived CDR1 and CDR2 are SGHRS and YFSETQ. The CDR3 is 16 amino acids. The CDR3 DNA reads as TGCGCCAGCAGCCGGACCCCCGGACAGGCCTATGAAAAACTGTTTTTT. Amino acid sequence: CASSRTPGQAYEKLFF.

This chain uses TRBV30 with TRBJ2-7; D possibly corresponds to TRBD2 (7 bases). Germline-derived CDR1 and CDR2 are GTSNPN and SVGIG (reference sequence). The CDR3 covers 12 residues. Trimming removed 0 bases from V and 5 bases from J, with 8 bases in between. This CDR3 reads CAWSVGGDEQYF. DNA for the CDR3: TGTGCCTGGAGTGTAGGGGGGGACGAGCAGTACTTC.

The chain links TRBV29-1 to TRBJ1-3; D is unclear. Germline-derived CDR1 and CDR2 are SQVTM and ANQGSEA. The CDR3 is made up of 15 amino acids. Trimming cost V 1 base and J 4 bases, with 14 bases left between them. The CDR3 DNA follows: TGCAGCGTTGAAGGCGTGGGAGGGTCCGGAAACACCATATATTTT. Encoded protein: CSVEGVGGSGNTIYF.

The CDR3 sequence is CAWSLQGLQFF. The CDR3 bases are TGTGCCTGGAGTTTGCAGGGTTTGCAGTTCTTC. V and J are TRBV30 and TRBJ2-1, with D tentatively TRBD1 (5 bases). This CDR3 spans 11 amino acids. Trimming removed 2 bases at V and 12 bases at J, with 11 bases between. The germline V gene has CDR1 GTSNPN and CDR2 SVGIG (reference sequence). The variable domain in full, with the rest retrieved from reference TRBV30 and TRBJ2-1, is SQTIHQWPATLVQPVGSPLSLECTVEGTSNPNLYWYRQAAGRGLQLLFYSVGIGQISSEVPQNLSASRPQDRQFILSSKKLLLSDSGFYLCAWSLQGLQFFGPGTRLTVL.

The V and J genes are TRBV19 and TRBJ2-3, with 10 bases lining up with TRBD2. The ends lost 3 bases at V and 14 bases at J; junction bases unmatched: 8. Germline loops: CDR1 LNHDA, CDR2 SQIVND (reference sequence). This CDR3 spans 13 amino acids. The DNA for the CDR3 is TGTGCCAGTAGTATGGAAACTAGCGGGGTGAGGTATTTT. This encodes CASSMETSGVRYF.

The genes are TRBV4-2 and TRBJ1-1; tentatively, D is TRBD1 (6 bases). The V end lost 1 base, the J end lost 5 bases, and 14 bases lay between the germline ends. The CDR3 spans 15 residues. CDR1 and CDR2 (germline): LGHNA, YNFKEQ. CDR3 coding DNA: TGTGCCAGCAGCCAAGGCCACACAGGGTATACTGAAGCTTTCTTT. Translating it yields CASSQGHTGYTEAFF.

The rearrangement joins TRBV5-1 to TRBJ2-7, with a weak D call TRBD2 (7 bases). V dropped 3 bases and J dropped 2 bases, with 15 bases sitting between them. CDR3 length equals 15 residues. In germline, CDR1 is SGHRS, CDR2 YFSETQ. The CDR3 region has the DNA TGCGCCAGCAGCTATGGGGGGGCCTCCACCTACGAGCAGTACTTC. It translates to CASSYGGASTYEQYF.

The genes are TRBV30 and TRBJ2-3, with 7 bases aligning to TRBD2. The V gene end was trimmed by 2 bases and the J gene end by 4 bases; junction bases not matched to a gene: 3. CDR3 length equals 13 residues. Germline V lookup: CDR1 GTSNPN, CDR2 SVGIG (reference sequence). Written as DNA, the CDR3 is TGTGCCTGGAGTTCTAGCGGTGCAGATACGCAGTATTTT. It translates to CAWSSSGADTQYF.

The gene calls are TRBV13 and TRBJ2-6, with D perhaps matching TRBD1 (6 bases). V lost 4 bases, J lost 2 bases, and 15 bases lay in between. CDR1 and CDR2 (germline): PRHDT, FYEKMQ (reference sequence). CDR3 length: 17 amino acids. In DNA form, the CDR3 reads TGTGCCAGCAGCTCCGAGGGCAGGGGAACTGGGGCCAACGTCCTGACTTTC. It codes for CASSSEGRGTGANVLTF.

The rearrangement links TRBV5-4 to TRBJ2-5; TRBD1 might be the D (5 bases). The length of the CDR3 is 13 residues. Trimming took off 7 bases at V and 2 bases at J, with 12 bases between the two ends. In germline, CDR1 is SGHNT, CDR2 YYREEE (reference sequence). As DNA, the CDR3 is TGTGCCAGCGGATCAAAGGGGCAAGAGACCCAGTACTTC. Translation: CASGSKGQETQYF.